These 30 T cell receptor beta chains were sequenced from one sample in a study of blood T cell repertoires in COVID-19. Only in-frame clones appear in the TCRdb table, and some are missing; sequencing was by immunoSEQ multiplex PCR. The sample lists some 140,000 clones; less than 95% were seen once. Sequencing was performed on peripheral blood. These receptors were collected from a man aged 50 to 59 with acute or convalescent COVID-19.

This clone showed up just once. The chain carries TRBV15 and TRBJ1-1; unclear D gene. The CDR3 runs to 13 residues. Looked up from germline, CDR1 is LNHNV and CDR2 is YYDKDF (reference sequence). V was pared by 4 bases and J by 11 bases, with 17 bases between. In DNA form, the CDR3 reads TGTGCCACCAGCAAAGACGGGAGGACGGCGGCTTTCTTT. Translating it yields CATSKDGRTAAFF.

The chain couples TRBV7-2 to TRBJ2-7, with D possibly TRBD2 on 5 matching bases. Germline V gives CDR1 SGHTA, CDR2 FQGNSA. The CDR3 consists of 15 residues. V lost 0 bases, J lost 3 bases, and 12 bases lay in between. The CDR3 is CASSLAAGNVYEQYF. CDR3 nucleotides: TGTGCCAGCAGCTTAGCTGCGGGTAACGTCTACGAGCAGTACTTC.

The V and J genes are TRBV4-3 and TRBJ1-4; D is unresolved. V dropped 6 bases and J dropped 8 bases, with 16 bases sitting between them. CDR1 LGHNA and CDR2 YSLEER come from the germline V gene. This CDR3 has 14 amino acids. CDR3 region: CASSSLAEEEKLFF. For the CDR3, the DNA is TGCGCCAGCAGTAGTTTGGCAGAGGAGGAAAAACTGTTTTTT.

The chain couples TRBV19 to TRBJ1-1; 7 nucleotides match TRBD1. This CDR3 spans 17 amino acids. With 4 bases clipped from V and 0 bases from J, the junction kept 11 bases outside the gene matches. Germline-derived CDR1 and CDR2 are LNHDA and SQIVND (reference sequence). CDR3 nucleotide sequence: TGTGCCAGTAGTAGCGGGACAGTCAAGGTTTTGAACACTGAAGCTTTCTTT. Translated: CASSSGTVKVLNTEAFF. The whole variable domain, remainder taken from reference TRBV19 and TRBJ1-1, is DGGITQSPKYLFRKEGQNVTLSCEQNLNHDAMYWYRQDPGQGLRLIYYSQIVNDFQKGDIAEGYSVSREKKESFPLTVTSAQKNPTAFYLCASSSGTVKVLNTEAFFGQGTRLTVV.

The chain couples TRBV11-2 to TRBJ2-2, with 14 positions matching TRBD2. Germline V CDR1 and CDR2: SGHAT, FQNNGV. This CDR3 is 18 amino acids long. V lost 3 bases, J lost 6 bases, and 9 bases stayed unmatched. Written as DNA, the CDR3 is TGTGCCAGCAGCTTTCCGACTAGCGGGAGGGCGGGGCCCGGGGAGCTGTTTTTT. It specifies CASSFPTSGRAGPGELFF.

The gene calls are TRBV7-2 and TRBJ2-7; possibly TRBD2 for D (5 bases). CDR3 length: 13 amino acids. The germline gives CDR1 SGHTA, CDR2 FQGNSA. Between the trimmed V and J ends, which lost 1 base and 7 bases, there was a span of 11 bases. In nucleotides, the CDR3 is TGTGCCAGCAGCTTAGATTACCCGGGAGAGCAGTACTTC. Its protein product is CASSLDYPGEQYF.

The chain uses TRBV25-1 and TRBJ1-6; D gene ambiguous. V was clipped by 4 bases and J by 4 bases, with 8 bases between them. The CDR3 totals 14 residues. The germline gives CDR1 MGHDK, CDR2 SYGVNS. The CDR3 DNA reads as TGTGCCAGCAGTGCCCCTCGGTATAATTCACCCCTCCACTTT. It specifies CASSAPRYNSPLHF.

The chain carries TRBV13 and TRBJ2-5; D perhaps matches TRBD2 (6 bases). The CDR3 runs to 14 residues. In germline, CDR1 is PRHDT, CDR2 FYEKMQ (reference sequence). The V end lost 1 base, the J end lost 5 bases, and 11 bases lay between the germline ends. This chain's CDR3 is CASSLVAVAETQYF. DNA for the CDR3: TGTGCCAGCAGCTTAGTAGCGGTCGCGGAGACCCAGTACTTC.

The chain recombines TRBV7-3 with TRBJ1-1; TRBD1 is a possible D gene (5 bases). Germline-derived CDR1 and CDR2 are SGHTA and FQGTGA. V lost 2 bases, J lost 5 bases, and 15 bases lay in between. The CDR3 has 15 residues. The CDR3 DNA reads TGTGCCAGCAGCTTACTTCGGGGGAATAGTACTGAAGCTTTCTTT. Protein sequence: CASSLLRGNSTEAFF.

This clone came up a few times. The chain has TRBV24-1 and TRBJ2-1; the D gene is possibly TRBD2 (5 bases). There are 13 residues in the CDR3. Germline CDR1 KGHDR, CDR2 SFDVKD. Trimming removed 3 bases at V and 9 bases at J, with 11 bases between. CDR3 in amino acids: CATSDLPAGEQFF. CDR3 nucleotide sequence: TGTGCCACCAGTGATCTTCCCGCGGGTGAGCAGTTCTTC.

Turning to this clone: A read error may account for a junction end that differs from germline. J is TRBJ2-1 and V is TRBV6-5; 8 nucleotides line up with TRBD2. The CDR3 covers 16 residues. CDR1 and CDR2 from the germline V gene are MNHEY and SVGAGI. The chain's CDR3 is CASSYGGGTSDNEQFF. CDR3 in DNA: TGTGCCAGCAGTTACGGCGGGGGGACCTCCGACAATGAGCAGTTCTTC.

J is TRBJ2-1 and V is TRBV29-1, with 10 nucleotides matching TRBD1. Germline CDR1 SQVTM, CDR2 ANQGSEA. The CDR3 covers 12 residues. Germline trimming cut 6 bases from V and 8 bases from J; bases unmatched to any gene: 4. CDR3 sequence (DNA): TGCAGCGTACGGGACAGGGGTGATGAGCAGTTCTTC. This gives the protein CSVRDRGDEQFF.

V gene TRBV20-1 combines with J gene TRBJ2-7, with no clear D. The V gene's germline CDR1 is DFQATT and CDR2 SNEGSKA (reference sequence). Deletions cut 6 bases from V and 5 bases from J, with 11 bases between. The CDR3 extends over 11 amino acids. CDR3 sequence reads: CSARLEHEQYF. Here the CDR3 DNA reads TGCAGTGCCCGCCTCGAGCACGAGCAGTACTTC.

This rearrangement joins TRBV27 to TRBJ2-5, with D possibly being TRBD2 (5 bases). The CDR3 extends over 15 amino acids. The V end lost 5 bases, the J end lost 5 bases, and 18 bases lay between the germline ends. Germline CDR1 is MNHEY and CDR2 is SMNVEV (reference sequence). CDR3 coding DNA: TGTGCCAGCAGTCTGGGTGGGAGAGGCAGCGAGACCCAGTACTTC. This codes for CASSLGGRGSETQYF.

The V call is TRBV7-2, the J call TRBJ1-6; D gene unclear. The CDR3 sequence is 14 residues long. Germline V CDR1 and CDR2: SGHTA, FQGNSA. V was shortened by 1 base and J by 14 bases, with 15 bases between the two germline ends. CDR3 in DNA: TGTGCCAGCAGCTTAGGGAGTACGGGGATAGCCCTCCACTTT. It codes for CASSLGSTGIALHF.

This chain uses TRBV6-5 with TRBJ2-1, with D maybe TRBD1 (7 bases). V dropped 6 bases and J dropped 5 bases, with 14 bases sitting between them. The CDR3 length is 14 residues. In germline, CDR1 is MNHEY, CDR2 SVGAGI. Written as DNA, the CDR3 is TGTGCCAGCAGGGAGGGGGCGAACGACAATGAGCAGTTCTTC. As protein: CASREGANDNEQFF.

The rearrangement uses TRBV24-1 and TRBJ2-1; a possible D gene is TRBD1 (6 bases). The CDR3 extends over 13 amino acids. Germline CDR1 KGHDR, CDR2 SFDVKD. V was clipped by 7 bases and J by 7 bases, with 13 bases between them. CDR3 protein: CATRPSDSNEQFF. The CDR3 DNA sequence: TGTGCCACCAGGCCCTCGGACAGTAATGAGCAGTTCTTC.

As for this clone: Germline and junction disagree at one end, which may indicate a read error. J is TRBJ1-1 and V is TRBV7-2; TRBD1 might be the D (5 bases). In germline, CDR1 is SGHTA, CDR2 FQGNSA. The CDR3 runs 14 residues. The CDR3 region has the DNA TGTGCCAGCAGCTTAGCGCCAGGGAACTCTGAAGCTTTCTTT. Protein product: CASSLAPGNSEAFF.

This clone was seen once. The chain is built from TRBV5-4 and TRBJ2-1; 7 bases fit TRBD2. The CDR3 loop spans 15 amino acids. Germline V gene sequence: CDR1 SGHNT, CDR2 YYREEE (reference sequence). The trim removed 3 bases at V and 4 bases at J, leaving 7 bases unmatched. The CDR3 region is CASSSPSGVYNEQFF. CDR3 nucleotide sequence: TGTGCCAGCAGCTCCCCTAGCGGTGTTTACAATGAGCAGTTCTTC. The full variable domain, in which reference TRBV5-4 and TRBJ2-1 provide the parts outside the CDR3, is ETGVTQSPTHLIKTRGQQVTLRCSSQSGHNTVSWYQQALGQGPQFIFQYYREEENGRGNFPPRFSGLQFPNYSSELNVNALELDDSALYLCASSSPSGVYNEQFFGPGTRLTVL.

The chain uses TRBV7-9 and TRBJ2-5, with TRBD1 matching over 8 bases. The V gene end was trimmed by 4 bases and the J gene end by 7 bases; junction bases not matched to a gene: 5. CDR3 length: 13 amino acids. Germline-derived CDR1 and CDR2 are SEHNR and FQNEAQ (reference sequence). The CDR3 DNA sequence: TGTGCCAGCAGCTCAACCGGGACAGGGACCCAGTACTTC. This gives the protein CASSSTGTGTQYF.

In its sample, this clone was seen a few times. This chain uses TRBV4-1 with TRBJ2-7, with D possibly being TRBD2 (6 bases). CDR1 MGHRA and CDR2 YSYEKL come from the germline V gene. With 2 bases removed from V and 4 bases from J, the gap between germline ends came to 15 bases. This CDR3 has 15 amino acids. CDR3 protein: CASSQLAALGYEQYF. For the CDR3, the DNA is TGCGCCAGCAGCCAATTAGCGGCTTTGGGATACGAGCAGTACTTC.

This clone has a handful of counts. This rearrangement joins TRBV2 to TRBJ2-5; TRBD2 is a possible D gene (6 bases). The germline V and J ends were trimmed by 1 base and 2 bases, with 14 bases remaining between them. In germline, CDR1 is SNHLY, CDR2 FYNNEI. The CDR3 spans 16 residues. CDR3 sequence (DNA): TGTGCCAGCAGTGAAGGCGGGCGCGGGGCGCAAGAGACCCAGTACTTC. This sequence encodes CASSEGGRGAQETQYF.

This clone was seen only once. The chain carries TRBV7-3 and TRBJ2-1; tentative D call: TRBD2 (5 bases). The V gene lost 5 bases and the J gene lost 4 bases, with 9 bases spanning the gap. Germline V gives CDR1 SGHTA, CDR2 FQGTGA. This CDR3 is built from 13 residues. The CDR3: CASSPTIYNEQFF. CDR3 nucleotide sequence: TGTGCCAGCAGCCCGACTATTTACAATGAGCAGTTCTTC.

The V call is TRBV5-1, the J call TRBJ1-3; D remains unclear. Germline loops: CDR1 SGHRS, CDR2 YFSETQ. Trimming cost V 4 bases and J 1 base, with 9 bases left between them. This CDR3 has 14 residues. CDR3 amino acids: CASSDTGSGNTIYF. DNA for the CDR3: TGCGCCAGCAGCGACACGGGGTCTGGAAACACCATATATTTT.

This chain uses TRBV6-6 with TRBJ2-5; D may be TRBD2 (6 bases). Trimming pared 2 bases from V and 4 bases from J, leaving 17 bases between. This CDR3 comprises 16 residues. The V gene's germline CDR1 is MNHNY and CDR2 SVGAGI (reference sequence). The CDR3 loop is CASSYGSGVGSETQYF. The CDR3 nucleotides read TGTGCCAGCAGTTACGGTTCGGGGGTGGGTTCAGAGACCCAGTACTTC.

This chain uses TRBV27 with TRBJ1-2, with D perhaps TRBD1 (5 bases). Trimming cost V 3 bases and J 2 bases, with 22 bases left between them. The CDR3 sequence is 18 residues long. The V gene's germline CDR1 is MNHEY and CDR2 SMNVEV (reference sequence). The CDR3 loop is CASSFFPLSGGTNYGYTF. The CDR3, as DNA: TGTGCCAGCAGTTTCTTCCCCCTAAGTGGGGGGACGAACTATGGCTACACCTTC.

This chain links TRBV12-3 or TRBV12-4 with TRBJ2-2; no reliable D call. The CDR3 is 13 amino acids. The V gene lost 3 bases and the J gene lost 7 bases, with 9 bases spanning the gap. CDR3 nucleotide sequence: TGTGCCAGCAGTTTCGAGTACAGCGGGGAGCTGTTTTTT. Its protein is CASSFEYSGELFF.

This clone was found a few times. The V call is TRBV6-5, the J call TRBJ1-5; TRBD1 aligns across 7 bases. J was trimmed by 9 bases and V by 4 bases; bases with no gene match: 9. Per the germline V gene, CDR1 is MNHEY and CDR2 is SVGAGI. The CDR3 sequence is 14 residues long. Here the CDR3 DNA reads TGTGCCAGCAGTTCCGGACAGGCTTCGCGGCCCCAGCATTTT. Its translation is CASSSGQASRPQHF.

The J gene is TRBJ1-1, the V gene TRBV2; D unresolved. The germline V gene encodes CDR1 SNHLY and CDR2 FYNNEI. Trimming took off 0 bases at V and 12 bases at J, with 14 bases between the two ends. The CDR3 has 13 residues. CDR3 nucleotide sequence: TGTGCCAGCAGTGAAGCGCTTGCAACGGTGCCTTTCTTT. Its protein is CASSEALATVPFF.

About this clone itself: The junction shows a germline mismatch at one end, possibly a read error. The chain carries TRBV27 and TRBJ1-5, with D tentatively TRBD1 (5 bases). The CDR3 is made up of 14 amino acids. Germline CDR1 is MNHEY and CDR2 is SMNVEV (reference sequence). CDR3 in amino acids: CASSLSQGNQPQHF. The CDR3, as DNA: TGTGCCAGCAGTCTATCTCAGGGAAATCAGCCCCAGCATTTT.